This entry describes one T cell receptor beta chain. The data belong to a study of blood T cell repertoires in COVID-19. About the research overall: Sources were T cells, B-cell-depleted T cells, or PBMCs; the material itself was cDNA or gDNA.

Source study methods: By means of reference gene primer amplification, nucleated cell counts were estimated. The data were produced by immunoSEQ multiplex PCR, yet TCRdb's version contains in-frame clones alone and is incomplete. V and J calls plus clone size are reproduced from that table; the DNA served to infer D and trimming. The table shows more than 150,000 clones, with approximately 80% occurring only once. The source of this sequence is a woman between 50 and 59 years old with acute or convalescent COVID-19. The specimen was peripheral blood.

The CDR3 here is CASSQIFVLQGLSNEQYF. The CDR3 nucleotides are TGTGCCAGCAGCCAGATCTTCGTTTTACAGGGATTGTCGAACGAGCAGTACTTC. This chain joins TRBV7-9 and TRBJ2-7; possibly TRBD1 for D (6 bases). CDR3 length equals 18 residues. Trimming removed 5 bases at V and 5 bases at J, with 28 bases between. The germline V gene encodes CDR1 SEHNR and CDR2 FQNEAQ (reference sequence).